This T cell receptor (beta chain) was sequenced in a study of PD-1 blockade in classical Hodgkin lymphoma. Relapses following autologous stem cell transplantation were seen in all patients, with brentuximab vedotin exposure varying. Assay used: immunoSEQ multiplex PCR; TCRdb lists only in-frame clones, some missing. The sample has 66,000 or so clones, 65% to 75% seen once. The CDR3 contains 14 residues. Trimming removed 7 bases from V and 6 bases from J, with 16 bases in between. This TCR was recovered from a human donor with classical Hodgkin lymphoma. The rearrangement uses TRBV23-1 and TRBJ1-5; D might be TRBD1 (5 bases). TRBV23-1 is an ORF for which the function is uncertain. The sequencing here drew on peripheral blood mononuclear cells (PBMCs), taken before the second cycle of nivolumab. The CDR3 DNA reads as TGCGCCAGCACCCAAGTGGGGGGTAGTCAGCCCCAGCATTTT. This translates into CASTQVGGSQPQHF.